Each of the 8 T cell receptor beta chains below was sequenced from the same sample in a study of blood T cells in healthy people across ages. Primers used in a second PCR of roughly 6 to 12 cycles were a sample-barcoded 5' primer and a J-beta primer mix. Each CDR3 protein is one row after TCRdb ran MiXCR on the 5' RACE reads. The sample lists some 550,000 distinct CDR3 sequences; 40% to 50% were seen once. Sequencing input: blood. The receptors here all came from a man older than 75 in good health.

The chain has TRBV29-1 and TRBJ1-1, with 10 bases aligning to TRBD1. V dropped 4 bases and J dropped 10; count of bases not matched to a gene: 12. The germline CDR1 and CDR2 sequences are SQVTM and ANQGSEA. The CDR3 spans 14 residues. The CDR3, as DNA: TGCAGCGTTGCCAACCGGGACAGGGGAACAAGAGCTTTCTTT. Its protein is CSVANRDRGTRAFF.

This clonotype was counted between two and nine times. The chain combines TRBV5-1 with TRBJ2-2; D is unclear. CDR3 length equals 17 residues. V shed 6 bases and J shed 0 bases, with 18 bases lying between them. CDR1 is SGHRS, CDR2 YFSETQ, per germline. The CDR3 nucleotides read TGCGCCAGCACTAAAGGAAATAGGGCCGCGAACACCGGGGAGCTGTTTTTT. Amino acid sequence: CASTKGNRAANTGELFF.

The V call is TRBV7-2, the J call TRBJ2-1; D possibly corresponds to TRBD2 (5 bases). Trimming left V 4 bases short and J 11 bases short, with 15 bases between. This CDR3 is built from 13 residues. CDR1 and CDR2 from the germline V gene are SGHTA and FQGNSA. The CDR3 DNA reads TGTGCCAGCAGCTCCCTAAGGACTCCTCAGCAGTTCTTC. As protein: CASSSLRTPQQFF.

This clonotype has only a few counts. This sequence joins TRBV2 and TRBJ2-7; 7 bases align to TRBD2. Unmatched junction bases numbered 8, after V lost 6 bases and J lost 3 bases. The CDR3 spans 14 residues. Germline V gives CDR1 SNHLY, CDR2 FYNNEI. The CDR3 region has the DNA TGTGCCAGCAGATCCCGGGGAGGGCTCTACGAGCAGTACTTC. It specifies CASRSRGGLYEQYF.

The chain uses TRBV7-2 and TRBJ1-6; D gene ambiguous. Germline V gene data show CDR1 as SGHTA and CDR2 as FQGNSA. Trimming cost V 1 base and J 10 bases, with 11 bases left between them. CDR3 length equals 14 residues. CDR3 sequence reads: CASSLESSLSPLHF. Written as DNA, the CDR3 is TGTGCCAGCAGCTTAGAATCCAGCCTCTCACCCCTCCACTTT.

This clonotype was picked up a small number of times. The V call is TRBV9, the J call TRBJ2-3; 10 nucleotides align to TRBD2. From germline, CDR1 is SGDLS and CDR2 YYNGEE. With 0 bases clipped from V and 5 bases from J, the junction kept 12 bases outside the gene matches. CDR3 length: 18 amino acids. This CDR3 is CASSVERGLAGEVDTQYF. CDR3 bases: TGTGCCAGCAGCGTAGAGAGAGGGCTAGCGGGAGAAGTAGATACGCAGTATTTT.

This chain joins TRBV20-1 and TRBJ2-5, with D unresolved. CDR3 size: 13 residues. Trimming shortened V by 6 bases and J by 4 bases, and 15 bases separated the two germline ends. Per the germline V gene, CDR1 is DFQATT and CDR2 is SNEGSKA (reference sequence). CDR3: CSAWVGQGETQYF. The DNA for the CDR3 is TGCAGTGCATGGGTCGGTCAAGGAGAGACCCAGTACTTC.

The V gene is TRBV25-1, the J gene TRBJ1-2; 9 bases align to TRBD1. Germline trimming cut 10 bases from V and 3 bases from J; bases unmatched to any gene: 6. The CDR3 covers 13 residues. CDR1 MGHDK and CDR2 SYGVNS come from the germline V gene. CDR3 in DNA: TGTGCCACCGCGACAGGGGGGGACTATGGCTACACCTTC. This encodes CATATGGDYGYTF.